The 24 T cell receptor beta chains in this list originate from one sample, sequenced in a study of blood T cells in healthy people across ages. With a J-beta primer mix and a sample-barcoded 5' primer, a second PCR ran about 7 to 12 cycles. TCRdb itself ran the 5' RACE reads through MiXCR, one entry per CDR3 protein. The repertoire holds roughly 680,000 distinct CDR3 sequences, with roughly 50% as singletons. The sequencing sample was made of blood. These receptor sequences come from a woman aged 60-75 years in good health.

This clonotype was counted between two and nine times. This chain connects TRBV7-3 to TRBJ1-6, with D possibly being TRBD1 (6 bases). This CDR3 has 15 residues. CDR1 and CDR2 from the germline V gene are SGHTA and FQGTGA. V lost 5 bases and J 7 bases, leaving 15 bases between the germline ends. CDR3 protein: CASSLGGMLNSPLHF. The CDR3 nucleotides read TGTGCCAGCAGCCTGGGGGGCATGCTAAATTCACCCCTCCACTTT.

The CDR3 bases are TGTGCCAGCTCAACAACTTCTAGCGGCAACTCCTACAATGAGCAGTACTTC. Its protein is CASSTTSSGNSYNEQYF. This sequence joins TRBV18 and TRBJ2-7, with TRBD2 matching 7 bases. Per germline, CDR1 KGHSH and CDR2 LQKENI. This CDR3 spans 17 amino acids. V lost 5 bases, J lost 7 bases, and 20 bases stayed unmatched.

This chain uses TRBV12-3 or TRBV12-4 with TRBJ2-2; TRBD1 might be the D (5 bases). V lost 7 bases, J lost 6 bases, and 12 bases lay in between. This CDR3 is built from 13 residues. The CDR3 spells CASKGWGPGELFF. Written as DNA, the CDR3 is TGTGCCAGCAAGGGGTGGGGCCCCGGGGAGCTGTTTTTT.

This clonotype was observed at least ten times. The chain links TRBV25-1 to TRBJ2-5; 7 bases align to TRBD1. The CDR3 covers 13 residues. Germline CDR1 MGHDK, CDR2 SYGVNS. The ends lost 8 bases at V and 2 bases at J; junction bases unmatched: 5. The CDR3 loop reads CASRDSGQETQYF. Here the CDR3 DNA reads TGTGCCAGCCGGGACAGCGGACAAGAGACCCAGTACTTC.

This chain connects TRBV6-6 to TRBJ2-1; 7 bases line up with TRBD2. The ends lost 8 bases at V and 5 bases at J; junction bases unmatched: 6. Germline V gives CDR1 MNHNY, CDR2 SVGAGI (reference sequence). The CDR3 consists of 13 residues. CDR3 DNA: TGTGCCAGCCTAGCGGATCTCGACAATGAGCAGTTCTTC. Encoded protein: CASLADLDNEQFF.

This chain connects TRBV7-3 to TRBJ2-1; 11 positions agree with TRBD1. The V gene end was trimmed by 4 bases and the J gene end by 8 bases; junction bases not matched to a gene: 4. CDR1 is SGHTA and CDR2 is FQGTGA in the germline V gene. This CDR3 has 14 amino acids. The CDR3 loop is CASSWTGGLDEQFF. CDR3 in DNA: TGTGCCAGCAGCTGGACAGGGGGCCTGGATGAGCAGTTCTTC.

This chain connects TRBV27 to TRBJ2-7; no clear D. V lost 0 bases to trimming and J lost 10 bases, with 10 bases between them. Germline CDR1 and CDR2: MNHEY and SMNVEV (reference sequence). The CDR3 spans 12 residues. CDR3: CASSLSRRTQYF. The DNA of the CDR3 is TGTGCCAGCAGTTTATCAAGGAGAACCCAGTACTTC.

The gene calls are TRBV29-1 and TRBJ2-7; 8 bases fit TRBD2. This CDR3 is built from 14 residues. V lost 3 bases to trimming and J lost 7 bases; unmatched junction nucleotides: 11. CDR1 and CDR2 (germline): SQVTM, ANQGSEA. The CDR3 spells CSVENSGMGYEQYF. CDR3 nucleotides: TGCAGCGTTGAGAATAGCGGGATGGGATATGAGCAGTACTTC.

The chain uses TRBV7-2 and TRBJ1-6; D unresolved. CDR1 and CDR2 from the germline V gene are SGHTA and FQGNSA. Trimming took off 3 bases at V and 0 bases at J, with 15 bases between the two ends. CDR3 length: 18 amino acids. The CDR3 sequence: CASSLTPQGSSYNSPLHF. As DNA, the CDR3 is TGTGCCAGCAGCTTGACCCCACAAGGAAGCTCCTATAATTCACCCCTCCACTTT.

The V and J genes are TRBV12-3 or TRBV12-4 and TRBJ1-6; D unresolved. Trimming left V 6 bases short and J 5 bases short, with 11 bases between. The CDR3 contains 14 residues. The DNA of the CDR3 is TGTGCCAGCAGGAAGGGTTTACATAATTCACCCCTCCACTTT. Its translation: CASRKGLHNSPLHF.

This clonotype has a handful of counts. The V call is TRBV10-3, the J call TRBJ2-5; the D gene is possibly TRBD1 (5 bases). The V end lost 11 bases, the J end lost 7 bases, and 26 bases lay between the germline ends. The V gene's germline CDR1 is ENHRY and CDR2 SYGVKD. The CDR3 extends over 15 amino acids. DNA of the CDR3: TGTGCCGCCTCCGATACAACAGCAAACACAGGGACCCAGTACTTC. It is translated as CAASDTTANTGTQYF.

This clonotype was seen more than once but under ten times. The gene calls are TRBV6-5 and TRBJ2-5; 11 bases align to TRBD2. The CDR3 consists of 20 residues. Germline-derived CDR1 and CDR2 are MNHEY and SVGAGI. Trimming removed 2 bases from V and 5 bases from J; junction bases left unmatched: 19. This chain's CDR3 is CASSYGAYSGRAVARETQYF. As DNA, the CDR3 is TGTGCCAGCAGTTACGGCGCGTATAGCGGGAGGGCCGTAGCGAGGGAGACCCAGTACTTC.

The chain recombines TRBV6-6 with TRBJ2-3; weak D call: TRBD1 (5 bases). Germline assignment: CDR1 MNHNY and CDR2 SVGAGI (reference sequence). Trimming shortened V by 5 bases and J by 1 base, and 13 bases separated the two germline ends. This CDR3 has 15 residues. In DNA form, the CDR3 reads TGTGCCAGCAGTCCCCATCAGACAGGCACAGATACGCAGTATTTT. Translating it yields CASSPHQTGTDTQYF.

The sample holds one count of this clonotype. A read error may be the cause here, since a much bigger clone is one base away. The rearrangement joins TRBV28 to TRBJ1-5; TRBD1 might be the D (6 bases). The CDR3 covers 17 residues. CDR1 MDHEN and CDR2 SYDVKM come from the germline V gene. CDR3 loop: CASSPRGAGYSNQLQHF. The CDR3 DNA reads TGTGCCAGCAGTCCCCGGGGGGCGGGTTATAGCAATCAGCTCCAGCATTTT.

The chain links TRBV3-1 to TRBJ2-1; 7 bases line up with TRBD2. With V trimmed by 1 base and J by 10 bases, 4 bases remained unmatched. CDR1 is LGHDT and CDR2 is YNNKEL in the germline V gene (reference sequence). CDR3 length equals 13 residues. The CDR3 nucleotides read TGTGCCAGCAGCCAAGCGGGAGGATGGGAGCAGTTCTTC. Its protein product is CASSQAGGWEQFF.

This sequence joins TRBV9 and TRBJ2-3; D possibly uses TRBD1 or TRBD2 (5 bases each). This CDR3 contains 13 residues. Germline values: CDR1 SGDLS, CDR2 YYNGEE. Trimming left V 0 bases short and J 4 bases short, with 6 bases between. The CDR3 region has the DNA TGTGCCAGCAGCGTAGTGGGGGCAGATACGCAGTATTTT. Translating gives CASSVVGADTQYF.

The rearrangement joins TRBV2 to TRBJ1-5; 8 nucleotides align to TRBD1. The CDR3 runs to 15 residues. V dropped 2 bases and J dropped 5; count of bases not matched to a gene: 5. Germline CDR1 SNHLY, CDR2 FYNNEI. The CDR3 here is CASSELGQGDQPQHF. The CDR3 DNA sequence: TGTGCCAGCAGTGAACTAGGACAGGGCGATCAGCCCCAGCATTTT.

This clonotype was seen at least ten times. This chain connects TRBV2 to TRBJ2-6; D remains ambiguous. The germline V gene encodes CDR1 SNHLY and CDR2 FYNNEI. V was trimmed by 8 bases and J by 1 base, leaving 6 bases between them. The CDR3 loop spans 13 amino acids. The DNA for the CDR3 is TGTGCCAGCGCAAGTTCTGGGGCCAACGTCCTGACTTTC. Protein: CASASSGANVLTF.

CDR3 region: CASSLGDGGQETQYF. The CDR3 DNA follows: TGTGCCAGCAGTTTAGGGGACGGGGGCCAAGAGACCCAGTACTTC. The chain uses TRBV27 and TRBJ2-5; a weak D match, TRBD2 (6 bases). CDR1 and CDR2 (germline): MNHEY, SMNVEV (reference sequence). Trimming took 2 bases from V and 1 from J, leaving 11 bases between them. The CDR3 consists of 15 residues.

This clonotype was seen just once. The genes are TRBV9 and TRBJ2-7; no clear D. Germline CDR1 SGDLS, CDR2 YYNGEE. The germline V and J ends were trimmed by 0 bases and 7 bases, with 14 bases remaining between them. The CDR3 has 14 amino acids. CDR3 loop: CASSVAGLLGEQYF. As DNA, the CDR3 is TGTGCCAGCAGCGTAGCTGGATTATTAGGGGAGCAGTACTTC. The full variable domain, rest sourced from reference TRBV9 and TRBJ2-7, is DSGVTQTPKHLITATGQRVTLRCSPRSGDLSVYWYQQSLDQGLQFLIQYYNGEERAKGNILERFSAQQFPDLHSELNLSSLELGDSALYFCASSVAGLLGEQYFGPGTRLTVT.

The chain couples TRBV7-2 to TRBJ2-5; unclear D gene. Trimming shortened V by 3 bases and J by 3 bases, and 5 bases separated the two germline ends. The length of the CDR3 is 12 residues. CDR1 SGHTA and CDR2 FQGNSA come from the germline V gene. The CDR3 loop is CASSFFEETQYF. The CDR3 DNA is TGTGCCAGCAGCTTTTTTGAAGAGACCCAGTACTTC. Together with reference TRBV7-2 and TRBJ2-5, the CDR3 gives the full variable domain: GAGVSQSPSNKVTEKGKDVELRCDPISGHTALYWYRQSLGQGLEFLIYFQGNSAPDKSGLPSDRFSAERTGGSVSTLTIQRTQQEDSAVYLCASSFFEETQYFGPGTRLLVL.

This clonotype occurred once. The V gene is TRBV5-1, the J gene TRBJ2-5, with D hard to call. The DNA end is a closer match to TRBJ2-7, so the J assignment may be wrong. Germline CDR1 reads SGHRS; CDR2 reads YFSETQ. CDR3 length equals 14 residues. CDR3 bases: TGCGCCAGCAGCTTCTTTGGCGCAGGTTACGAGCAGTACTTC. This translates into CASSFFGAGYEQYF.

This clonotype was seen more than once but under ten times. V gene TRBV4-3 combines with J gene TRBJ2-1; 14 bases fit TRBD2. Losses at the gene ends were 1 base for V and 3 bases for J; bases not matched to a gene: 8. Per germline, CDR1 LGHNA and CDR2 YSLEER. CDR3 length: 19 amino acids. CDR3 DNA sequence: TGCGCCAGCAGCCAAGGTGGAGGACTAGCGGGAGGCCGCTACAATGAGCAGTTCTTC. As protein: CASSQGGGLAGGRYNEQFF.

This clonotype occurred many times. The chain links TRBV7-9 to TRBJ2-7; D is possibly TRBD2 (6 bases). The CDR3 is 12 amino acids. Germline CDR1 is SEHNR and CDR2 is FQNEAQ (reference sequence). Trimming left V 3 bases short and J 6 bases short, with 9 bases between. The CDR3 nucleotides are TGTGCCAGCAGCTTGTCAGCGGGCGAGCAGTACTTC. It is translated as CASSLSAGEQYF.